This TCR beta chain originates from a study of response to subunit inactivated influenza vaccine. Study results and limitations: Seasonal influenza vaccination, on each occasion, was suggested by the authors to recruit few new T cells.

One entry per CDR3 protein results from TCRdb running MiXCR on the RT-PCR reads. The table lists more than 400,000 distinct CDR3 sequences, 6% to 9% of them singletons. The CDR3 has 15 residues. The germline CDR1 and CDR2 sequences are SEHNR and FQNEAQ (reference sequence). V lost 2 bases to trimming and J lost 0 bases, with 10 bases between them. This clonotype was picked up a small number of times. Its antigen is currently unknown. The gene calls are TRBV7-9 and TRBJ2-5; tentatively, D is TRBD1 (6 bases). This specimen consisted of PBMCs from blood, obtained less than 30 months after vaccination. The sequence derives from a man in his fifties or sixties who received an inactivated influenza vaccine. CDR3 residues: CASSLISGDQETQYF. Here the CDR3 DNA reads TGTGCCAGCAGCTTAATCTCAGGGGACCAAGAGACCCAGTACTTC.